This passage covers 24 T cell receptor beta chains from one sample sequenced in a study of blood T cell repertoires in COVID-19. TCRdb keeps only in-frame clones here, not all; method: immunoSEQ multiplex PCR. The sample carries over 45,000 clones, approximately 89% recorded once. The sample consisted of peripheral blood. These TCRs come from a woman at least 80 years old with acute or convalescent COVID-19.

The chain employs TRBV4-1 and TRBJ2-6; 7 bases line up with TRBD2. The CDR3 totals 21 residues. The germline V gene has CDR1 MGHRA and CDR2 YSYEKL. Germline trimming cut 0 bases from V and 0 bases from J; bases unmatched to any gene: 14. DNA for the CDR3: TGCGCCAGCAGCCAAGATCGAATGGGCGGGAGCTTTAGCTCTGGGGCCAACGTCCTGACTTTC. Translating it yields CASSQDRMGGSFSSGANVLTF.

This clone was found once. V is TRBV28 and J is TRBJ2-4, with 11 bases identical to TRBD2. The V gene end was trimmed by 5 bases and the J gene end by 4 bases; junction bases not matched to a gene: 4. The CDR3 length is 15 residues. CDR1 is MDHEN, CDR2 SYDVKM, per germline. This chain's CDR3 is CASSELAGEKNIQYF. Here the CDR3 DNA reads TGTGCCAGCAGTGAACTAGCGGGGGAAAAAAACATTCAGTACTTC.

The CDR3: CASSSRPGGMRETQYF. The DNA of the CDR3 is TGCGCCAGCAGCTCTCGACCGGGGGGGATGAGGGAGACCCAGTACTTC. The chain carries TRBV5-1 and TRBJ2-5; 8 nucleotides agree with TRBD2. Looked up from germline, CDR1 is SGHRS and CDR2 is YFSETQ. Trimming took 3 bases from V and 5 from J; bases not matched to a gene: 12. CDR3 size: 16 residues.

The chain has TRBV27 and TRBJ1-2, with D tentatively TRBD1 (6 bases). Germline V gene lookup returns CDR1 MNHEY and CDR2 SMNVEV (reference sequence). This CDR3 spans 13 amino acids. V lost 3 bases and J lost 2, with 7 bases in between. CDR3 sequence reads: CASSLGANYGYTF. CDR3 nucleotide sequence: TGTGCCAGCAGTTTGGGGGCCAACTATGGCTACACCTTC.

The chain employs TRBV5-1 and TRBJ2-3; 7 bases match TRBD1. V dropped 4 bases and J dropped 11; count of bases not matched to a gene: 19. This CDR3 has 16 residues. The germline V gene has CDR1 SGHRS and CDR2 YFSETQ. CDR3 in DNA: TGCGCCAGCAGCCAACCAGAGAGGCCCCGGGACAGCCGGCAGTATTTT. This gives the protein CASSQPERPRDSRQYF.

V is TRBV19 and J is TRBJ2-1; maybe TRBD2 (5 bases). This CDR3 has 13 amino acids. V was trimmed by 3 bases and J by 7 bases, leaving 10 bases between them. Germline V CDR1 and CDR2: LNHDA, SQIVND (reference sequence). The CDR3 reads CASSISGGNEQFF. Written as DNA, the CDR3 is TGTGCCAGTAGTATTTCGGGCGGGAATGAGCAGTTCTTC.

V usage is TRBV5-4 and J usage is TRBJ2-2; D is perhaps TRBD2 (6 bases). Germline loops: CDR1 SGHNT, CDR2 YYREEE (reference sequence). The CDR3 runs to 18 residues. The V end was cut by 4 bases, the J end by 7 bases, with 26 bases between. The CDR3 loop is CASSPSRAALGGFGELFF. The DNA for the CDR3 is TGTGCCAGCAGCCCATCACGGGCAGCCCTTGGGGGGTTCGGGGAGCTGTTTTTT.

This chain connects TRBV10-3 to TRBJ2-1, with 13 bases identical to TRBD2. The CDR3 is 15 residues long. The germline CDR1 and CDR2 sequences are ENHRY and SYGVKD. With V trimmed by 7 bases and J by 8 bases, 8 bases remained unmatched. DNA of the CDR3: TGTGCCATCACCGAAACTAGCGGGGGGGCCTATGAGCAGTTCTTC. Its translation: CAITETSGGAYEQFF.

The chain couples TRBV2 to TRBJ2-3; D is unresolved. Trimming stripped 6 bases from V and 0 bases from J, with 10 bases between. CDR3 size: 14 residues. The germline V gene has CDR1 SNHLY and CDR2 FYNNEI. Written as DNA, the CDR3 is TGTGCCAGCAGGGAACTTAGTAGCACAGATACGCAGTATTTT. This sequence encodes CASRELSSTDTQYF.

V and J are TRBV6-2 or TRBV6-3 and TRBJ1-1, with 9 bases that match TRBD1. V was pared by 0 bases and J by 4 bases, with 3 bases of the junction left unmatched. The CDR3 runs 15 residues. CDR1 is MNHEY and CDR2 is SVGEGT in the germline V gene. As DNA, the CDR3 is TGTGCCAGCAGTTACTCAGGACAGGGGCGCACTGAAGCTTTCTTT. Translation: CASSYSGQGRTEAFF.

The chain has TRBV6-6 and TRBJ1-3; D remains ambiguous. The CDR3 spans 14 residues. CDR1 and CDR2 from the germline V gene are MNHNY and SVGAGI (reference sequence). Trimming cost V 6 bases and J 7 bases, with 16 bases left between them. In nucleotides, the CDR3 is TGTGCCAGCAGATCCATCCAAATCGGGAACACCATATATTTT. Its protein is CASRSIQIGNTIYF.

The chain employs TRBV5-1 and TRBJ1-2; 7 positions match TRBD1. From germline, CDR1 is SGHRS and CDR2 YFSETQ. The CDR3 consists of 16 residues. The V and J ends lost 4 bases and 3 bases, in that order; junction bases with no gene match: 12. CDR3 DNA sequence: TGCGCCAGCAGCAGTCCTGACAGGGCAAACGACTATGGCTACACCTTC. Its translation is CASSSPDRANDYGYTF.

The rearrangement uses TRBV27 and TRBJ2-1, with TRBD2 identical over 9 bases. V lost 2 bases to trimming and J lost 5 bases; unmatched junction nucleotides: 7. The CDR3 is 16 residues long. Germline V gene data show CDR1 as MNHEY and CDR2 as SMNVEV (reference sequence). The CDR3 sequence is CASSLPTSGQHNEQFF. CDR3 coding DNA: TGTGCCAGCAGTTTACCGACTAGCGGTCAACACAATGAGCAGTTCTTC.

At least ten counts were recorded for this clone. This chain connects TRBV19 to TRBJ2-2; D gene unclear. CDR1 LNHDA and CDR2 SQIVND come from the germline V gene (reference sequence). Deletions cut 3 bases from V and 5 bases from J, with 13 bases between. The CDR3 totals 15 residues. CDR3 protein: CASSISSMMTGELFF. CDR3 DNA sequence: TGTGCCAGTAGTATTAGTAGTATGATGACCGGGGAGCTGTTTTTT.

V gene TRBV7-8 combines with J gene TRBJ1-1; 8 nucleotides align to TRBD1. The CDR3 is 12 amino acids. V was clipped by 5 bases and J by 4 bases; unmatched bases: 0. Germline-derived CDR1 and CDR2 are SGHVS and FQNEAQ. Here the CDR3 reads CASSGQGTEAFF. The CDR3, as DNA: TGTGCCAGCAGCGGACAGGGCACTGAAGCTTTCTTT.

The rearrangement links TRBV25-1 to TRBJ2-1; TRBD1 matches 7 bases. J lost 6 bases, V lost 5 bases, and 7 bases had no gene match. There are 14 residues in the CDR3. Germline V CDR1 and CDR2: MGHDK, SYGVNS. The CDR3 DNA is TGTGCCAGCAGTCAGGACAGGATGACCAATGAGCAGTTCTTC. This encodes CASSQDRMTNEQFF.

CDR3 residues: CASSAQSSLWESEQFF. In DNA form, the CDR3 reads TGTGCCAGCAGTGCCCAGAGTAGTCTCTGGGAGAGTGAGCAGTTCTTC. The chain employs TRBV2 and TRBJ2-1, with a weak D call TRBD2 (5 bases). The germline gives CDR1 SNHLY, CDR2 FYNNEI. The V end was cut by 4 bases, the J end by 9 bases, with 22 bases between. The CDR3 covers 16 residues.

The rearrangement uses TRBV5-1 and TRBJ2-3; TRBD1 is a possible D gene (6 bases). This CDR3 is 15 amino acids long. CDR1 and CDR2 (germline): SGHRS, YFSETQ. Trimming left V 0 bases short and J 7 bases short, with 15 bases between. The CDR3 sequence is CASSLEPGASNTQYF. The CDR3 DNA reads as TGCGCCAGCAGCTTGGAGCCAGGGGCGTCAAATACGCAGTATTTT.

The CDR3 DNA reads TGTGCCAGCAGCTTCCGAGTGGACAGTGCCGAGCAGTACTTC. Protein sequence: CASSFRVDSAEQYF. J is TRBJ2-7 and V is TRBV9, with D perhaps TRBD1 (6 bases). The germline V gene has CDR1 SGDLS and CDR2 YYNGEE. V dropped 4 bases and J dropped 6 bases, with 17 bases sitting between them. This CDR3 comprises 14 residues.

The CDR3 coding sequence is TGTGCCAGCTCACCAGGACTAGCTACAGATACGCAGTATTTT. It is translated as CASSPGLATDTQYF. The chain carries TRBV18 and TRBJ2-3, with 8 bases that match TRBD2. V was pared by 2 bases and J by 3 bases, with 1 base of the junction left unmatched. CDR3 length equals 14 residues. The germline V gene encodes CDR1 KGHSH and CDR2 LQKENI. The whole variable domain, filled in from reference TRBV18 and TRBJ2-3, reads NAGVMQNPRHLVRRRGQEARLRCSPMKGHSHVYWYRQLPEEGLKFMVYLQKENIIDESGMPKERFSAEFPKEGPSILRIQQVVRGDSAAYFCASSPGLATDTQYFGPGTRLTVL.

The J gene is TRBJ1-2, the V gene TRBV7-2; D gene uncertain. The CDR3 is made up of 16 amino acids. Germline lookup yields CDR1 SGHTA and CDR2 FQGNSA. The germline V and J ends were trimmed by 5 bases and 7 bases, with 23 bases remaining between them. The CDR3 bases are TGTGCCAGCAGCCCCAGCACAACGGGGATAGCGGGTGGCTACACCTTC. Amino acid sequence: CASSPSTTGIAGGYTF.

The chain couples TRBV5-1 to TRBJ2-3; D might be TRBD1 (5 bases). V lost 0 bases, J lost 4 bases, and 12 bases lay in between. The CDR3 contains 15 residues. Per the germline V gene, CDR1 is SGHRS and CDR2 is YFSETQ. The CDR3 sequence is CASSLGGNGADTQYF. CDR3 in DNA: TGCGCCAGCAGCTTGGGGGGCAATGGCGCAGATACGCAGTATTTT. Based on the CDR3 plus reference TRBV5-1 and TRBJ2-3, the full variable domain is KAGVTQTPRYLIKTRGQQVTLSCSPISGHRSVSWYQQTPGQGLQFLFEYFSETQRNKGNFPGRFSGRQFSNSRSEMNVSTLELGDSALYLCASSLGGNGADTQYFGPGTRLTVL.

V gene TRBV5-4 combines with J gene TRBJ2-2; 7 nucleotides agree with TRBD2. This CDR3 is 16 amino acids long. Germline loops: CDR1 SGHNT, CDR2 YYREEE (reference sequence). Trimming cost V 4 bases and J 4 bases; bases outside gene matches: 10. CDR3 nucleotides: TGTGCCAGCAGCCAAGCACAGCGGGGCAGCACCGGGGAGCTGTTTTTT. Encoded protein: CASSQAQRGSTGELFF.

V and J are TRBV20-1 and TRBJ2-7; D unresolved. Germline lookup yields CDR1 DFQATT and CDR2 SNEGSKA (reference sequence). This CDR3 spans 13 amino acids. Trimming pared 3 bases from V and 1 base from J, leaving 10 bases between. The CDR3 spells CSASIDLSYEQYV. The CDR3 DNA follows: TGCAGTGCTAGTATAGACTTATCCTACGAGCAGTACGTC.